This entry lists 21 T cell receptor beta chains sequenced from one sample in a study of a mutant IDH1 vaccine in newly diagnosed glioma. Time point given: week 23, last vaccination. The study gave 300 ug of mutant IDH1 20-mer peptide per vaccine dose, with topical imiquimod. This table comes from immunoSEQ multiplex PCR, and its TCRdb copy is limited to in-frame clones, with some not included. Among tens of thousands of clones listed, under 80% were seen once. Antigens of these TCRs are unknown. This sample comprised PBMCs, obtained from a glioma patient whose treatment included an IDH1 peptide vaccine. The receptors here all came from a man aged 50 or older with glioma.

The chain couples TRBV5-1 to TRBJ1-6, with 9 bases identical to TRBD1. The J segment lost 5 bases and the V segment lost 4 bases, leaving 16 bases of the junction unmatched. Germline V gene data show CDR1 as SGHRS and CDR2 as YFSETQ. This CDR3 is built from 19 residues. CDR3 residues: CASSLRTGAPSVHNSPLHF. CDR3 nucleotide sequence: TGCGCCAGCAGCCTCCGGACAGGGGCTCCAAGCGTCCATAATTCACCCCTCCACTTT. The full variable domain, with the rest looked up from reference TRBV5-1 and TRBJ1-6, is KAGVTQTPRYLIKTRGQQVTLSCSPISGHRSVSWYQQTPGQGLQFLFEYFSETQRNKGNFPGRFSGRQFSNSRSEMNVSTLELGDSALYLCASSLRTGAPSVHNSPLHFGNGTRLTVT.

The chain carries TRBV5-4 and TRBJ1-2; D is unresolved. Germline-derived CDR1 and CDR2 are SGHNT and YYREEE (reference sequence). Trimming cost V 4 bases and J 8 bases, with 15 bases left between them. The CDR3 consists of 13 residues. CDR3 protein: CASSLTGLEGYTF. The CDR3 DNA reads TGTGCCAGCAGCCTTACGGGCCTCGAAGGCTACACCTTC.

This clone came up once. The J gene is TRBJ2-5, the V gene TRBV29-1, with 7 bases fitting TRBD2. V lost 5 bases, J lost 0 bases, and 6 bases stayed unmatched. The CDR3 is 14 residues long. The germline gives CDR1 SQVTM, CDR2 ANQGSEA. CDR3 amino acids: CSVSPGLYQETQYF. CDR3 DNA: TGCAGCGTTTCTCCGGGACTATACCAAGAGACCCAGTACTTC.

The J gene is TRBJ2-7, the V gene TRBV6-1; TRBD1 or TRBD2 may be the D gene (5 bases each). V was shortened by 8 bases and J by 2 bases, with 13 bases between the two germline ends. This CDR3 has 13 residues. Germline-derived CDR1 and CDR2 are MNHNS and SASEGT. The CDR3, as DNA: TGTGCCAGCGTCGGGACGAGAACCTACGAGCAGTACTTC. Translation: CASVGTRTYEQYF.

This chain connects TRBV7-9 to TRBJ2-7; the D is unclear. The germline CDR1 and CDR2 sequences are SEHNR and FQNEAQ (reference sequence). The CDR3 runs 14 residues. Trimming took off 4 bases at V and 0 bases at J, with 10 bases between the two ends. In nucleotides, the CDR3 is TGTGCCAGCAGCTCCAGTGAAATCTCCTACGAGCAGTACTTC. Its translation is CASSSSEISYEQYF. Full variable domain (remainder filled in from reference TRBV7-9 and TRBJ2-7): DTGVSQNPRHKITKRGQNVTFRCDPISEHNRLYWYRQTLGQGPEFLTYFQNEAQLEKSRLLSDRFSAERPKGSFSTLEIQRTEQGDSAMYLCASSSSEISYEQYFGPGTRLTVT.

Written as DNA, the CDR3 is TGTGCCAGCAGTCAAACTGACAGGGGCCGGGACTATGGCTACACCTTC. Translation: CASSQTDRGRDYGYTF. The chain recombines TRBV27 with TRBJ1-2; 8 bases line up with TRBD1. CDR1 is MNHEY, CDR2 SMNVEV, per germline (reference sequence). Germline trimming cut 5 bases from V and 3 bases from J; bases unmatched to any gene: 11. The CDR3 consists of 16 residues.

The V and J genes are TRBV13 and TRBJ1-1, with unresolved D. CDR1 is PRHDT and CDR2 is FYEKMQ in the germline V gene (reference sequence). Between the trimmed V and J ends, which lost 6 bases and 2 bases, there was a span of 10 bases. The CDR3 is 13 amino acids. The CDR3 nucleotides read TGTGCCAGCAGGATAACACTCAACACTGAAGCTTTCTTT. Its translation is CASRITLNTEAFF. Together with reference TRBV13 and TRBJ1-1, the CDR3 gives the full variable domain: AAGVIQSPRHLIKEKRETATLKCYPIPRHDTVYWYQQGPGQDPQFLISFYEKMQSDKGSIPDRFSAQQFSDYHSELNMSSLELGDSALYFCASRITLNTEAFFGQGTRLTVV.

The table lists this clone with a few counts. The V gene is TRBV15, the J gene TRBJ2-5; D possibly corresponds to TRBD2 (7 bases). V was trimmed by 5 bases and J by 2 bases, leaving 12 bases between them. Germline values: CDR1 LNHNV, CDR2 YYDKDF (reference sequence). The CDR3 covers 14 residues. The CDR3 DNA reads as TGTGCCACCAGCGGAAGGGGGGGGCAAGAGACCCAGTACTTC. It yields the protein CATSGRGGQETQYF.

The chain employs TRBV4-1 and TRBJ1-1; perhaps TRBD1 as D (6 bases). V was cut by 0 bases and J by 1 base, with 12 bases left in between. CDR1 is MGHRA and CDR2 is YSYEKL in the germline V gene. CDR3 size: 16 residues. The CDR3 sequence: CASSQDITGRNTEAFF. CDR3 in DNA: TGCGCCAGCAGCCAAGATATAACAGGGCGGAACACTGAAGCTTTCTTT.

The rearrangement uses TRBV13 and TRBJ2-3; 7 bases match TRBD1. The CDR3 sequence is 16 residues long. The germline V gene encodes CDR1 PRHDT and CDR2 FYEKMQ (reference sequence). The trim removed 0 bases at V and 3 bases at J, leaving 6 bases unmatched. The CDR3 protein is CASSLGPGGSTDTQYF. CDR3 coding DNA: TGTGCCAGCAGCTTAGGGCCAGGGGGTTCGACAGATACGCAGTATTTT.

The chain employs TRBV19 and TRBJ2-2; no reliable D call. Trimming removed 8 bases from V and 3 bases from J, with 13 bases in between. This CDR3 has 14 amino acids. Germline CDR1 and CDR2: LNHDA and SQIVND (reference sequence). CDR3: CASAQSGYTGELFF. DNA of the CDR3: TGTGCCAGTGCCCAATCAGGCTACACCGGGGAGCTGTTTTTT. Drawing the rest from reference TRBV19 and TRBJ2-2, the complete variable domain is DGGITQSPKYLFRKEGQNVTLSCEQNLNHDAMYWYRQDPGQGLRLIYYSQIVNDFQKGDIAEGYSVSREKKESFPLTVTSAQKNPTAFYLCASAQSGYTGELFFGEGSRLTVL.

The CDR3 loop is CAIRETSGGKETQYF. In DNA, the CDR3 is TGTGCCATCAGAGAGACTAGCGGGGGAAAAGAGACCCAGTACTTC. This sequence joins TRBV10-3 and TRBJ2-5; 12 bases line up with TRBD2. In germline, CDR1 is ENHRY, CDR2 SYGVKD. This CDR3 contains 15 residues. Trimming removed 6 bases from V and 3 bases from J; junction bases left unmatched: 5.

This sequence joins TRBV29-1 and TRBJ2-7, with TRBD1 identical over 8 bases. Germline trimming cut 4 bases from V and 6 bases from J; bases unmatched to any gene: 5. The CDR3 totals 12 residues. Germline CDR1 is SQVTM and CDR2 is ANQGSEA. CDR3 DNA sequence: TGCAGCGTTGTAGCAGGGGGCGGCGAGCAGTACTTC. This translates into CSVVAGGGEQYF.

This clone was picked up a small number of times. The chain uses TRBV2 and TRBJ1-3; D is uncertain. Per germline, CDR1 SNHLY and CDR2 FYNNEI. The CDR3 totals 14 residues. Trimming cost V 7 bases and J 0 bases, with 10 bases left between them. CDR3 residues: CASNGPHSGNTIYF. The DNA for the CDR3 is TGTGCCAGCAACGGACCCCACTCTGGAAACACCATATATTTT.

DNA for the CDR3: TGTGCCAGCAGTATTATGGTGAACACTGAAGCTTTCTTT. It is translated as CASSIMVNTEAFF. V gene TRBV6-6 combines with J gene TRBJ1-1; no clear D gene. Per the germline V gene, CDR1 is MNHNY and CDR2 is SVGAGI (reference sequence). This CDR3 is built from 13 residues. V lost 5 bases and J 0 bases, leaving 7 bases between the germline ends.

The CDR3 coding sequence is TGTGCCAGCAGCTATTACAGGGTCGATGAAAAACTGTTTTTT. Translating gives CASSYYRVDEKLFF. The rearrangement joins TRBV5-6 to TRBJ1-4, with a possible D match to TRBD1 (6 bases). The germline V and J ends were trimmed by 3 bases and 6 bases, with 12 bases remaining between them. This CDR3 comprises 14 residues. CDR1 is SGHDT and CDR2 is YYEEEE in the germline V gene.

This rearrangement joins TRBV4-1 to TRBJ2-7; either TRBD1 or TRBD2 may fit D (5 bases each). The CDR3 loop spans 16 amino acids. The germline gives CDR1 MGHRA, CDR2 YSYEKL. V lost 3 bases and J 0 bases, leaving 15 bases between the germline ends. The DNA for the CDR3 is TGCGCCAGCAGCCAGTTAGGGGACCCGAGCTCCTACGAGCAGTACTTC. Protein product: CASSQLGDPSSYEQYF.

The CDR3: CASSLEATNEKLFF. As DNA, the CDR3 is TGCGCCAGCAGCTTGGAAGCAACTAATGAAAAACTGTTTTTT. The chain recombines TRBV5-1 with TRBJ1-4; no clear D gene. The V gene lost 0 bases and the J gene lost 0 bases, with 3 bases spanning the gap. The CDR3 runs 14 residues. The germline CDR1 and CDR2 sequences are SGHRS and YFSETQ.

The rearrangement links TRBV7-9 to TRBJ1-5; D gene uncertain. Trimming removed 0 bases from V and 3 bases from J, with 6 bases in between. The CDR3 consists of 14 residues. CDR1 and CDR2 (germline): SEHNR, FQNEAQ (reference sequence). CDR3 in amino acids: CASSLAGNNQPQHF. Here the CDR3 DNA reads TGTGCCAGCAGCTTAGCAGGGAACAATCAGCCCCAGCATTTT. Combining the CDR3 with reference TRBV7-9 and TRBJ1-5 gives the whole variable domain DTGVSQNPRHKITKRGQNVTFRCDPISEHNRLYWYRQTLGQGPEFLTYFQNEAQLEKSRLLSDRFSAERPKGSFSTLEIQRTEQGDSAMYLCASSLAGNNQPQHFGDGTRLSIL.

This clone was seen ten or more times. The chain employs TRBV4-3 and TRBJ2-1; D is uncertain. The germline CDR1 and CDR2 sequences are LGHNA and YSLEER. This CDR3 has 17 amino acids. V lost 0 bases, J lost 8 bases, and 20 bases lay in between. In nucleotides, the CDR3 is TGCGCCAGCAGCCAAGATTCGTCAGGTAGAGTCGTCGATGAGCAGTTCTTC. Amino acids: CASSQDSSGRVVDEQFF.

The chain uses TRBV18 and TRBJ1-5; D is unresolved. Trimming cost V 2 bases and J 5 bases, with 7 bases left between them. This CDR3 comprises 13 residues. Germline V lookup: CDR1 KGHSH, CDR2 LQKENI. CDR3 amino acids: CASSPETYQPQHF. The CDR3 DNA is TGTGCCAGCTCACCAGAGACTTATCAGCCCCAGCATTTT.